Listed below are T cell receptor beta chains from one sample, sequenced in a study of PD-1 blockade in classical Hodgkin lymphoma. Produced via immunoSEQ multiplex PCR; TCRdb's table is partial and in-frame only. The sample holds fewer than 25,000 clones, 86% seen once. Specimen: peripheral blood mononuclear cells (PBMCs), collected before the second cycle of nivolumab. These receptors came from a human donor with classical Hodgkin lymphoma. CDR3s include the opening cysteine and the closing phenylalanine or tryptophan. Each record gives: J gene, clone size, D gene, CDR3 length, V gene, CDR3 protein, CDR3 DNA. D genes are given only for firm matches. A row's size may be missing; if present it is once, few, many or a size class.

j_call: TRBJ1-5
clone_size: once
d_call: -
cdr3_length: 15
v_call: TRBV4-1
cdr3_aa: CASSQVVEGLQPQHF
cdr3_nt: TGCGCCAGCAGCCAAGTTGTCGAGGGGTTACAGCCCCAGCATTTT

j_call: TRBJ1-2
clone_size: -
d_call: -
cdr3_length: 15
v_call: TRBV27
cdr3_aa: CASSLSRGRFDSYTF
cdr3_nt: TGTGCCAGCAGTTTGTCGAGGGGTCGTTTTGACAGCTACACCTTC

j_call: TRBJ2-1
clone_size: -
d_call: TRBD2
cdr3_length: 16
v_call: TRBV4-3
cdr3_aa: CASSQGSGGLYNEQFF
cdr3_nt: TGCGCCAGCAGCCAAGGTAGCGGGGGGCTGTACAATGAGCAGTTCTTC

j_call: TRBJ1-2
clone_size: -
d_call: TRBD1
cdr3_length: 16
v_call: TRBV5-1
cdr3_aa: CASSLGRDRDDYGYTF
cdr3_nt: TGCGCCAGCAGCCTGGGGAGGGACAGGGACGACTATGGCTACACCTTC

j_call: TRBJ1-3
clone_size: -
d_call: TRBD1
cdr3_length: 13
v_call: TRBV7-9
cdr3_aa: CASSRDRGNTIYF
cdr3_nt: TGTGCCAGCAGCCGGGACAGGGGAAACACCATATATTTT

j_call: TRBJ2-2
clone_size: -
d_call: -
cdr3_length: 12
v_call: TRBV5-1
cdr3_aa: CASSESTGELFF
cdr3_nt: TGCGCCAGCAGCGAAAGCACCGGGGAGCTGTTTTTT

j_call: TRBJ2-3
clone_size: once
d_call: TRBD2
cdr3_length: 15
v_call: TRBV5-1
cdr3_aa: CASRAGGPGGDTQYF
cdr3_nt: TGCGCCAGCAGGGCGGGGGGCCCCGGAGGAGATACGCAGTATTTT

j_call: TRBJ2-3
clone_size: -
d_call: TRBD2
cdr3_length: 17
v_call: TRBV9
cdr3_aa: CASSVRSTSGASDTQYF
cdr3_nt: TGTGCCAGCAGCGTAAGGTCTACTAGCGGGGCCTCAGATACGCAGTATTTT

j_call: TRBJ2-2
clone_size: -
d_call: -
cdr3_length: 14
v_call: TRBV9
cdr3_aa: CASSVGQNTGELFF
cdr3_nt: TGTGCCAGCAGCGTCGGACAGAACACCGGGGAGCTGTTTTTT

j_call: TRBJ1-4
clone_size: -
d_call: -
cdr3_length: 15
v_call: TRBV21-1
cdr3_aa: CASSKGTGHNEKLFF
cdr3_nt: TGTGCCAGCAGCAAAGGGACAGGACATAATGAAAAACTGTTTTTT

j_call: TRBJ1-1
clone_size: once
d_call: TRBD1
cdr3_length: 14
v_call: TRBV5-1
cdr3_aa: CASSLGQGATEAFF
cdr3_nt: TGCGCCAGCAGCTTGGGACAGGGGGCCACTGAAGCTTTCTTT

j_call: TRBJ2-5
clone_size: -
d_call: -
cdr3_length: 14
v_call: TRBV7-9
cdr3_aa: CASSLGVGTETQYF
cdr3_nt: TGTGCCAGCAGCTTAGGGGTCGGGACAGAGACCCAGTACTTC

j_call: TRBJ2-3
clone_size: -
d_call: TRBD2
cdr3_length: 16
v_call: TRBV11-2
cdr3_aa: CASSLAVTGGPDTQYF
cdr3_nt: TGTGCCAGCAGCTTAGCGGTGACGGGGGGGCCGGATACGCAGTATTTT

j_call: TRBJ1-5
clone_size: -
d_call: -
cdr3_length: 15
v_call: TRBV18
cdr3_aa: CASSPSGAVNQPQHF
cdr3_nt: TGTGCCAGCTCACCTTCTGGGGCCGTCAATCAGCCCCAGCATTTT

j_call: TRBJ2-3
clone_size: once
d_call: TRBD1
cdr3_length: 15
v_call: TRBV5-1
cdr3_aa: CASNPQGAGTDTQYF
cdr3_nt: TGCGCCAGCAACCCACAGGGGGCGGGCACAGATACGCAGTATTTT

j_call: TRBJ1-2
clone_size: -
d_call: -
cdr3_length: 13
v_call: TRBV7-9
cdr3_aa: CASSFRQSYGYTF
cdr3_nt: TGTGCCAGCAGCTTTCGACAGAGCTATGGCTACACCTTC

j_call: TRBJ2-1
clone_size: -
d_call: -
cdr3_length: 15
v_call: TRBV5-1
cdr3_aa: CASSLAGQKVDEQFF
cdr3_nt: TGCGCCAGCAGCTTGGCGGGACAAAAGGTAGATGAGCAGTTCTTC

j_call: TRBJ2-5
clone_size: few
d_call: TRBD2
cdr3_length: 15
v_call: TRBV7-9
cdr3_aa: CASSILAGGLETQYF
cdr3_nt: TGTGCCAGCAGCATCCTAGCGGGGGGGCTGGAGACCCAGTACTTC

j_call: TRBJ2-7
clone_size: -
d_call: TRBD1
cdr3_length: 13
v_call: TRBV5-1
cdr3_aa: CASSWTGPYEQYF
cdr3_nt: TGCGCCAGCAGCTGGACAGGGCCCTACGAGCAGTACTTC

j_call: TRBJ1-2
clone_size: few
d_call: -
cdr3_length: 15
v_call: TRBV19
cdr3_aa: CASSIAQGGTYGYTF
cdr3_nt: TGTGCCAGTAGTATTGCCCAGGGCGGTACCTATGGCTACACCTTC

j_call: TRBJ1-2
clone_size: -
d_call: -
cdr3_length: 13
v_call: TRBV6-1
cdr3_aa: CASSQKQGRGYTF
cdr3_nt: TGTGCCAGCAGTCAAAAACAGGGTCGTGGCTACACCTTC

j_call: TRBJ2-5
clone_size: -
d_call: TRBD2
cdr3_length: 15
v_call: TRBV18
cdr3_aa: CASPTGLAVQETQYF
cdr3_nt: TGTGCCAGCCCCACGGGACTAGCGGTTCAAGAGACCCAGTACTTC

j_call: TRBJ2-1
clone_size: -
d_call: TRBD1
cdr3_length: 16
v_call: TRBV5-4
cdr3_aa: CASSEGQGASLGEQFF
cdr3_nt: TGTGCCAGCAGCGAGGGACAGGGGGCTTCCTTAGGTGAGCAGTTCTTC

j_call: TRBJ2-7
clone_size: -
d_call: -
cdr3_length: 14
v_call: TRBV5-1
cdr3_aa: CASSVQSGSYEQYF
cdr3_nt: TGCGCCAGCAGCGTACAATCAGGGTCCTACGAGCAGTACTTC

j_call: TRBJ1-3
clone_size: -
d_call: TRBD1
cdr3_length: 15
v_call: TRBV7-9
cdr3_aa: CASSLQGAPGNTIYF
cdr3_nt: TGTGCCAGCAGCTTACAGGGGGCGCCTGGAAACACCATATATTTT

j_call: TRBJ1-5
clone_size: -
d_call: -
cdr3_length: 11
v_call: TRBV20-1
cdr3_aa: CSASGPLAQHF
cdr3_nt: TGCAGTGCTTCCGGGCCCCTGGCCCAGCATTTT

j_call: TRBJ1-1
clone_size: few
d_call: -
cdr3_length: 14
v_call: TRBV12-5
cdr3_aa: CASGPGTPNTEAFF
cdr3_nt: TGTGCTAGTGGCCCGGGGACACCGAACACTGAAGCTTTCTTT

j_call: TRBJ2-1
clone_size: -
d_call: -
cdr3_length: 15
v_call: TRBV19
cdr3_aa: CASSMGYGAFNEQFF
cdr3_nt: TGTGCCAGTAGTATGGGGTACGGCGCCTTCAATGAGCAGTTCTTC

j_call: TRBJ2-1
clone_size: -
d_call: TRBD1
cdr3_length: 15
v_call: TRBV6-6
cdr3_aa: CASSGTGSRGNEQFF
cdr3_nt: TGTGCCAGCAGTGGGACAGGGTCGCGTGGCAATGAGCAGTTCTTC

j_call: TRBJ2-3
clone_size: -
d_call: TRBD2
cdr3_length: 15
v_call: TRBV7-9
cdr3_aa: CASSLDSGVTDTQYF
cdr3_nt: TGTGCCAGCAGCTTAGATAGCGGGGTAACAGATACGCAGTATTTT

j_call: TRBJ2-1
clone_size: -
d_call: -
cdr3_length: 15
v_call: TRBV5-1
cdr3_aa: CASSLGALTYNEQFF
cdr3_nt: TGCGCCAGCAGCTTGGGGGCTCTGACCTACAATGAGCAGTTCTTC

j_call: TRBJ2-7
clone_size: -
d_call: -
cdr3_length: 15
v_call: TRBV11-1
cdr3_aa: CASSSYRDGSYEQYF
cdr3_nt: TGTGCCAGCAGCTCGTACCGGGACGGCTCCTACGAGCAGTACTTC

j_call: TRBJ2-7
clone_size: -
d_call: -
cdr3_length: 16
v_call: TRBV25-1
cdr3_aa: CASSERSTESSYEQYF
cdr3_nt: TGTGCCAGCAGTGAAAGGTCGACAGAGAGCTCCTACGAGCAGTACTTC

j_call: TRBJ1-6
clone_size: -
d_call: -
cdr3_length: 14
v_call: TRBV6-6
cdr3_aa: CASSGQTYNSPLHF
cdr3_nt: TGTGCCAGCAGTGGACAGACCTATAATTCACCCCTCCACTTT

j_call: TRBJ2-3
clone_size: -
d_call: -
cdr3_length: 18
v_call: TRBV9
cdr3_aa: CASSPYDAEPPSTDTQYF
cdr3_nt: TGTGCCAGCAGCCCGTATGACGCAGAGCCGCCTAGCACAGATACGCAGTATTTT